This TCR beta chain appears in the sequencing data of a study of T cell responses to AZD1222 COVID-19 vaccine. Concerning this clone: Its antigen remains unidentified.

Findings of the study overall: Donors were largely white British and mainly female; clonal diversity was possibly underestimated. Baseline seropositivity characterized only a handful of AZD1222 recipients.

Data came from immunoSEQ multiplex PCR; TCRdb stores just in-frame clones and leaves some out. The sample consists of under 110,000 clones, about 90% of them appearing once. In germline, CDR1 is SGDLS, CDR2 YYNGEE. The CDR3 totals 14 residues. V shed 0 bases and J shed 5 bases, with 12 bases lying between them. The sequencing used peripheral blood, collected 28 days after the second AZD1222 dose. This TCR was recovered from an adult who received the AZD1222 COVID-19 vaccine. The chain joins TRBV9 to TRBJ2-7, with D uncertain. In nucleotides, the CDR3 is TGTGCCAGCAGCGTAGAGGGCAGGAACCACGAGCAGTACTTC. It codes for CASSVEGRNHEQYF.